These 11 T cell receptor beta chains were sequenced from one sample in a study of blood T cell repertoires in COVID-19. Repertoires were generated with immunoSEQ multiplex PCR, while TCRdb's copy carries only in-frame clones and drops some. Here the sample spans hundreds of thousands of clones, about 87% being singletons. The sequenced sample was PBMCs or T cells enriched from blood (not recorded which). Receptors were obtained from a woman aged 45-65 years who had recovered from COVID-19.

The chain links TRBV19 to TRBJ1-2, with D perhaps TRBD1 (5 bases). Trimming stripped 9 bases from V and 4 bases from J, with 12 bases between. CDR3 size: 12 residues. CDR1 is LNHDA, CDR2 SQIVND, per germline (reference sequence). DNA of the CDR3: TGTGCCAGCCAAGGGGCGATCTATGGCTACACCTTC. This encodes CASQGAIYGYTF. Variable domain in full (rest from reference TRBV19 and TRBJ1-2): DGGITQSPKYLFRKEGQNVTLSCEQNLNHDAMYWYRQDPGQGLRLIYYSQIVNDFQKGDIAEGYSVSREKKESFPLTVTSAQKNPTAFYLCASQGAIYGYTFGSGTRLTVV.

The chain combines TRBV27 with TRBJ1-6, with D possibly matching TRBD1 (6 bases). V gave up 5 bases and J gave up 3 bases, with 11 bases separating them. Per the germline V gene, CDR1 is MNHEY and CDR2 is SMNVEV (reference sequence). CDR3 length: 15 residues. Here the CDR3 reads CASSRGGVYNSPLHF. In DNA form, the CDR3 reads TGTGCCAGCAGTAGAGGGGGGGTCTATAATTCACCCCTCCACTTT.

CDR3 loop: CASSQRGLELYNEQFF. The CDR3 DNA is TGTGCCAGCAGCCAAAGGGGACTAGAGCTCTACAATGAGCAGTTCTTC. The V call is TRBV14, the J call TRBJ2-1, with 8 positions matching TRBD2. CDR1 and CDR2 (germline): SGHDN, FVKESK. With V trimmed by 2 bases and J by 3 bases, 6 bases remained unmatched. This CDR3 spans 16 amino acids.

The chain carries TRBV2 and TRBJ1-5, with no clear D. Germline V gene data show CDR1 as SNHLY and CDR2 as FYNNEI. Between the trimmed V and J ends, which lost 6 bases and 0 bases, there was a span of 6 bases. The CDR3 consists of 13 residues. Written as DNA, the CDR3 is TGTGCCAGCAGCCGAGGTAGCAATCAGCCCCAGCATTTT. Its protein is CASSRGSNQPQHF.

The chain carries TRBV7-6 and TRBJ2-1; possibly TRBD1 for D (6 bases). Looked up from germline, CDR1 is SGHVS and CDR2 is FNYEAQ. The CDR3 length is 17 residues. With 5 bases removed from V and 0 bases from J, the gap between germline ends came to 17 bases. CDR3 protein: CASSIGKWGPSYNEQFF. Here the CDR3 DNA reads TGTGCCAGCAGCATCGGGAAGTGGGGGCCCTCCTACAATGAGCAGTTCTTC.

The chain carries TRBV19 and TRBJ2-1, with 7 positions matching TRBD1. The CDR3 totals 15 residues. The ends lost 6 bases at V and 5 bases at J; junction bases unmatched: 10. Germline CDR1 LNHDA, CDR2 SQIVND (reference sequence). The DNA for the CDR3 is TGTGCCAGTAGACAGGGGACGGTGGGGAACAATGAGCAGTTCTTC. This sequence encodes CASRQGTVGNNEQFF.

The gene calls are TRBV15 and TRBJ1-5; a weak D match, TRBD1 (5 bases). Germline-derived CDR1 and CDR2 are LNHNV and YYDKDF (reference sequence). The CDR3 contains 15 residues. Trimming stripped 0 bases from V and 6 bases from J, with 12 bases between. Here the CDR3 reads CATSRDRRDGQPQHF. In DNA form, the CDR3 reads TGTGCCACCAGCAGAGATCGCAGGGATGGTCAGCCCCAGCATTTT.

The CDR3 loop reads CASSARPISGLDTQYF. In DNA form, the CDR3 reads TGTGCCAGCAGCGCCCGCCCCATATCGGGGTTAGATACGCAGTATTTT. The chain links TRBV9 to TRBJ2-3; D might be TRBD2 (5 bases). V gave up 3 bases and J gave up 5 bases, with 19 bases separating them. This CDR3 is 16 amino acids long. The germline CDR1 and CDR2 sequences are SGDLS and YYNGEE.

This chain joins TRBV6-5 and TRBJ2-7, with 7 bases lining up with TRBD2. This CDR3 region has 15 residues. V was pared by 11 bases and J by 2 bases, with 15 bases of the junction left unmatched. CDR1 is MNHEY and CDR2 is SVGAGI in the germline V gene. The CDR3, as DNA: TGTGCCCACCAACTAAAGCGGGGAGAAACCTACGAGCAGTACTTC. Its protein is CAHQLKRGETYEQYF.

The V and J genes are TRBV19 and TRBJ2-1, with D possibly being TRBD2 (6 bases). CDR1 is LNHDA and CDR2 is SQIVND in the germline V gene (reference sequence). With 3 bases removed from V and 10 bases from J, the gap between germline ends came to 13 bases. The CDR3 sequence is 13 residues long. CDR3 sequence (DNA): TGTGCCAGTAGTATCATAGCGGCAGAAGAGCAGTTCTTC. Translating it yields CASSIIAAEEQFF.

The rearrangement joins TRBV21-1 to TRBJ2-3; TRBD1 is the table's D call, not checked against the DNA. TRBV21-1 is designated a pseudogene. The CDR3 sequence is 16 residues long. The CDR3 here is CASSKKGQGSTDTQYF. DNA of the CDR3: TGTGCCAGCAGCAAAAAGGGACAGGGGAGCACAGATACGCAGTATTTT.